A selection of T cell receptor beta chains follows, all from one sample in a study of CD8+CD57+ T cells in acquired aplastic anemia. MiXCR was run by TCRdb on the reads, yielding one entry per CDR3 protein. The sample lists about 160,000 distinct CDR3 sequences; roughly 50% were seen once. Sample: sorted CD4+, CD8+, or CD8+CD57+ T cells (not recorded which) from PBMCs. These receptors came from a human donor with aplastic anemia. CDR3s include the opening cysteine and the closing phenylalanine or tryptophan. Each record gives: D gene, J gene, V gene, clone size, CDR3 protein, CDR3 DNA. A D gene is named only where the DNA matches it firmly. Only some rows state a clone size, as once, few, many or a class for expanded clones.

>.|TRBJ1-2|TRBV19|few
CASSVQGNYGYTF
TGTGCCAGTAGTGTACAGGGTAACTATGGCTACACCTTC
>.|TRBJ1-1|TRBV20-1|.
CSAGAENTEAFF
TGCAGTGCGGGGGCGGAGAACACTGAAGCTTTCTTT
>TRBD2|TRBJ2-1|TRBV24-1|many
CATSGTSGSISYNEQFF
TGTGCCACCAGTGGGACTAGCGGGAGTATCTCCTACAATGAGCAGTTCTTC
>TRBD2|TRBJ2-1|TRBV15|few
CATSREGLAEPESAYNEQFF
TGTGCCACCAGCAGAGAAGGACTAGCGGAACCCGAGAGCGCCTACAATGAGCAGTTCTTC
>.|TRBJ1-3|TRBV19|many
CASSIVSTGNTIYF
TGTGCCAGTAGTATAGTGTCAACTGGAAACACCATATATTTT
>.|TRBJ1-1|TRBV12-3/TRBV12-4|many
CASSFGPSNAEAFF
TGTGCCAGCAGTTTCGGGCCTTCAAACGCTGAAGCTTTCTTT
>TRBD1|TRBJ2-7|TRBV5-1|many
CASSLGQSYEQYF
TGTGCCAGCAGCTTGGGACAGTCCTACGAGCAGTACTTC
>TRBD1|TRBJ1-5|TRBV25-1|.
CASSGFAGSGTGNQPQHF
TGTGCCAGCAGTGGATTCGCCGGGTCCGGGACAGGGAATCAGCCCCAGCATTTT
>TRBD1|TRBJ1-5|TRBV19|many
CASSLTGGSFNQPQHF
TGTGCCAGTAGTTTAACAGGGGGATCATTCAATCAGCCCCAGCATTTT
>.|TRBJ1-1|TRBV2|.
CASRQTAWSTEAFF
TGTGCCAGCAGACAGACAGCTTGGAGCACTGAAGCTTTCTTT
>.|TRBJ1-4|TRBV19|many
CASSVGNATNEKLFF
TGTGCCAGTAGTGTAGGAAATGCAACTAATGAAAAACTGTTTTTT
>.|TRBJ2-1|TRBV7-6|.
CASSLAGLNEQFF
TGTGCCAGCAGCTTAGCCGGACTGAATGAGCAGTTCTTC
>.|TRBJ2-7|TRBV7-3|.
CASSAPSGEQYF
TGTGCCAGCAGCGCCCCTAGTGGCGAGCAGTACTTC
>.|TRBJ2-7|TRBV20-1|many
CSARGPLSYEQYF
TGCAGTGCTAGAGGTCCTCTATCCTACGAGCAGTACTTC
>.|TRBJ2-5|TRBV15|many
CATSGDGIQETQYF
TGTGCCACCAGCGGGGACGGGATACAAGAGACCCAGTACTTC
>.|TRBJ2-1|TRBV10-1|.
CASSEAGSGVYNEQFF
TGCGCCAGCAGTGAGGCTGGTAGCGGAGTCTACAATGAGCAGTTCTTC
>TRBD1|TRBJ2-1|TRBV7-3|many
CASSGTGAHEQFF
TGTGCCAGCTCCGGGACAGGGGCCCATGAGCAGTTCTTC
>.|TRBJ2-2|TRBV15|.
CATSRDGELFF
TGTGCCACCAGCAGAGATGGGGAGCTGTTTTTT
>.|TRBJ1-2|TRBV7-9|.
CASSQDGYTF
TGTGCCAGCAGCCAGGATGGCTACACCTTC
>.|TRBJ1-1|TRBV5-1|many
CASSLAGGEVDTEAFF
TGCGCCAGCAGCTTGGCTGGGGGAGAGGTGGACACTGAAGCTTTCTTT
>TRBD1|TRBJ2-5|TRBV24-1|few
CAINSGTGDETQYF
TGTGCCATAAACTCCGGGACAGGGGATGAGACCCAGTACTTC
>.|TRBJ2-5|TRBV7-8|.
CASSLAQMTGQETQYF
TGTGCCAGCAGCTTAGCGCAGATGACAGGACAAGAGACCCAGTACTTC
>.|TRBJ2-7|TRBV19|.
CASSLQDTSYEQYF
TGTGCCAGTAGTCTGCAGGACACGTCCTACGAGCAGTACTTC
>TRBD1|TRBJ2-1|TRBV5-6|many
CASSPGQGAGNEQFF
TGTGCCAGCAGCCCGGGACAGGGGGCAGGGAATGAGCAGTTCTTC
>TRBD1|TRBJ1-4|TRBV5-1|many
CASSLTQTGADEKLFF
TGCGCCAGCAGCTTGACACAGACAGGGGCAGATGAAAAACTGTTTTTT
>.|TRBJ1-6|TRBV27|many
CASSLQGGNSPLHF
TGTGCCAGCAGTTTACAGGGAGGGAATTCACCCCTCCACTTT
>TRBD1|TRBJ1-6|TRBV7-2|.
CASSSNRGSGSPLHF
TGTGCCAGCAGCTCAAACAGGGGTAGTGGTTCACCCCTCCACTTT
>.|TRBJ1-3|TRBV6-1|.
CASSHRVSGNTIYF
TGTGCCAGCAGCCACAGGGTCTCTGGAAACACCATATATTTT
>TRBD1|TRBJ2-3|TRBV3-1|few
CASSQDRQGSTDTQYF
TGTGCCAGCAGCCAAGATCGACAGGGAAGCACAGATACGCAGTATTTT
>.|TRBJ1-1|TRBV6-5|many
CAIGNTEAFF
TGTGCCATAGGGAACACTGAAGCTTTCTTT
>.|TRBJ2-6|TRBV4-3|many
CASSQAGPDSGANVLTF
TGCGCCAGCAGCCAAGCAGGGCCTGACTCTGGGGCCAACGTCCTGACTTTC
>TRBD2|TRBJ2-1|TRBV6-1|.
CASSLTSGSTDKQFF
TGTGCCAGCAGCCTGACTAGCGGGAGCACGGATAAGCAGTTCTTC
>TRBD2|TRBJ2-7|TRBV7-2|many
CASSFWTSGSDEQYF
TGTGCCAGCAGCTTTTGGACTAGCGGGAGTGACGAGCAGTACTTC
>.|TRBJ2-5|TRBV13|.
CASSHPRGHQETQYF
TGTGCCAGCAGCCACCCCCGGGGGCATCAAGAGACCCAGTACTTC
>.|TRBJ2-2|TRBV7-6|many
CASSWPGGELFF
TGTGCCAGCTCTTGGCCGGGCGGGGAGCTGTTTTTT
>TRBD1|TRBJ1-5|TRBV4-3|many
CASSQDDRVGGNQPQHF
TGCGCCAGCAGCCAAGATGACAGGGTAGGAGGCAATCAGCCCCAGCATTTT
>TRBD1|TRBJ2-7|TRBV7-3|many
CASSPGQGGYEQYF
TGTGCCAGCAGCCCGGGACAGGGAGGCTACGAGCAGTACTTC
>TRBD2|TRBJ2-1|TRBV9|many
CASSVGEGNEQFF
TGTGCCAGCAGCGTAGGGGAGGGCAATGAGCAGTTCTTC
>.|TRBJ2-3|TRBV6-5|few
CASSYLDTQYF
TGTGCCAGCAGTTACCTTGATACGCAGTATTTT
>.|TRBJ2-5|TRBV18|few
CASSQPVTEQETQYF
TGTGCCAGCTCACAACCTGTAACAGAACAAGAGACCCAGTACTTC
>TRBD1|TRBJ2-3|TRBV10-3|once
CAISGGDRVPDTQYF
TGTGCCATCAGTGGTGGGGACAGGGTCCCAGATACGCAGTATTTT
>TRBD1|TRBJ1-4|TRBV13|many
CASSSRTGLEKLFF
TGTGCCAGCAGCTCGAGGACAGGGTTGGAAAAACTGTTTTTT
>.|TRBJ2-5|TRBV6-1|.
CASRAFLREGTGETQYF
TGTGCCAGCAGAGCCTTCTTGAGGGAAGGTACGGGGGAGACCCAGTACTTC
>.|TRBJ2-1|TRBV6-2/TRBV6-3|few
CASRVTGLPYNEQFF
TGTGCCAGCAGGGTGACAGGCTTGCCCTACAATGAGCAGTTCTTC
>TRBD2|TRBJ2-1|TRBV20-1|.
CSAREGLDYNEQFF
TGCAGTGCTAGAGAGGGACTAGACTACAATGAGCAGTTCTTC
>.|TRBJ2-7|TRBV28|few
CASSLGHRYEQYF
TGTGCCAGCAGTTTGGGACACCGCTACGAGCAGTACTTC
>.|TRBJ1-2|TRBV28|many
CASSSYGYTF
TGTGCCAGCAGCAGCTATGGCTACACCTTC
>.|TRBJ2-7|TRBV2|.
CASSEAAAGSYEQYF
TGTGCCAGCAGTGAAGCGGCGGCGGGCTCCTACGAGCAGTACTTC
>TRBD1|TRBJ1-5|TRBV20-1|once
CSATTGAKGQPQHF
TGCAGTGCTACCACAGGGGCGAAGGGTCAGCCCCAGCATTTT
>.|TRBJ2-7|TRBV20-1|many
CSASLWRDAYEQYF
TGCAGTGCTAGTCTTTGGAGGGACGCCTACGAGCAGTACTTC
>.|TRBJ1-2|TRBV30|.
CARSRGGGDGYTF
TGTGCCCGTTCTCGGGGAGGAGGAGATGGCTACACCTTC
>TRBD1|TRBJ2-7|TRBV29-1|.
CSGGTGTGGEQYF
TGCAGCGGTGGTACCGGGACAGGGGGCGAGCAGTACTTC
>.|TRBJ2-3|TRBV20-1|few
CSARTVADTQYF
TGCAGTGCTAGGACCGTGGCAGATACGCAGTATTTT